The 5 T cell receptor beta chains given below trace back to one sample, sequenced in a study of blood T cell repertoires in COVID-19. Generated by immunoSEQ multiplex PCR, the TCRdb table keeps only in-frame clones and is missing some. This sample yields about 140,000 clones, of which about 77% are seen a single time; roughly 9% belongs to the top ten. Sequenced sample: peripheral blood. These receptor sequences come from a woman in her forties or fifties with active or convalescent COVID-19.

This clone has a handful of counts. The chain combines TRBV2 with TRBJ1-2, with 8 bases aligning to TRBD1. Germline-derived CDR1 and CDR2 are SNHLY and FYNNEI. The CDR3 extends over 14 amino acids. V trimming: 0 bases; J trimming: 8 bases; junction bases outside the gene matches: 5. The CDR3 nucleotides read TGTGCCAGCAGTGAAGCGCAGGGGGCTCGAGGCTACACCTTC. It codes for CASSEAQGARGYTF.

Only a few counts were recorded for this clone. V usage is TRBV15 and J usage is TRBJ1-1; D is unresolved. The CDR3 contains 13 residues. V shed 1 base and J shed 1 base, with 4 bases lying between them. Germline V CDR1 and CDR2: LNHNV, YYDKDF (reference sequence). The CDR3 loop is CATSRGQNTEAFF. DNA of the CDR3: TGTGCCACCAGCAGAGGACAGAACACTGAAGCTTTCTTT. The whole variable domain, remainder taken from reference TRBV15 and TRBJ1-1, is DAMVIQNPRYQVTQFGKPVTLSCSQTLNHNVMYWYQQKSSQAPKLLFHYYDKDFNNEADTPDNFQSRRPNTSFCFLDIRSPGLGDTAMYLCATSRGQNTEAFFGQGTRLTVV.

The J gene is TRBJ2-3, the V gene TRBV2, with 9 bases that match TRBD1. This CDR3 has 14 amino acids. Germline trimming cut 7 bases from V and 3 bases from J; bases unmatched to any gene: 5. CDR1 and CDR2 from the germline V gene are SNHLY and FYNNEI. The CDR3 coding sequence is TGTGCCAGCATGAAGGGACAGGGAACAGATACGCAGTATTTT. Translated: CASMKGQGTDTQYF.

The chain uses TRBV7-9 and TRBJ2-7; D may be TRBD2 (6 bases). The V gene lost 5 bases and the J gene lost 1 base, with 12 bases spanning the gap. Germline values: CDR1 SEHNR, CDR2 FQNEAQ (reference sequence). The CDR3 length is 14 residues. The CDR3 DNA reads as TGTGCCAGCAGCCGGGACTCGACATCCTACGAGCAGTACTTC. Its protein is CASSRDSTSYEQYF.

The chain couples TRBV19 to TRBJ1-1, with 10 bases fitting TRBD1. Germline V gene data show CDR1 as LNHDA and CDR2 as SQIVND (reference sequence). V lost 6 bases to trimming and J lost 1 base; unmatched junction nucleotides: 11. The CDR3 is 17 amino acids. As DNA, the CDR3 is TGTGCCAGTAGCGGTCCGGGACAGGGGCAGAGGAACACTGAAGCTTTCTTT. It yields the protein CASSGPGQGQRNTEAFF.